A single sample is the source of the 23 T cell receptor beta chains below, sequenced in a study of identifying expanded T cells in peripheral blood. Sequencing used immunoSEQ multiplex PCR; TCRdb keeps in-frame clones, though not all of them. This sample yields over 45,000 clones, of which approximately 82% are seen a single time; over 15% belongs to the top ten. The material sequenced was blood. These receptors were collected from a person aged 18 to 69 in good health.

V and J are TRBV5-4 and TRBJ1-1; no clear D. V lost 5 bases to trimming and J lost 1 base, with 15 bases between them. CDR1 SGHNT and CDR2 YYREEE come from the germline V gene (reference sequence). The CDR3 is 15 amino acids. Written as DNA, the CDR3 is TGTGCCAGCAGGACCTGGTCGTGGGGGAACACTGAAGCTTTCTTT. It yields the protein CASRTWSWGNTEAFF.

The chain joins TRBV5-1 to TRBJ1-2; maybe TRBD1 (6 bases). Trimming stripped 0 bases from V and 0 bases from J, with 9 bases between. CDR3 length: 15 residues. From germline, CDR1 is SGHRS and CDR2 YFSETQ. CDR3 in DNA: TGCGCCAGCAGCTTGGCAGGGGCCGCTAACTATGGCTACACCTTC. Translated: CASSLAGAANYGYTF.

V and J are TRBV5-1 and TRBJ1-3, with D tentatively TRBD1 (5 bases). V gave up 2 bases and J gave up 4 bases, with 13 bases separating them. The germline V gene has CDR1 SGHRS and CDR2 YFSETQ. The CDR3 totals 15 residues. CDR3 amino acids: CASSLRLGAGNTIYF. CDR3 nucleotides: TGCGCCAGCAGCTTAAGACTTGGGGCCGGAAACACCATATATTTT.

J is TRBJ2-1 and V is TRBV5-1; perhaps TRBD2 as D (5 bases). Trimming took off 1 base at V and 9 bases at J, with 11 bases between the two ends. Germline V gene sequence: CDR1 SGHRS, CDR2 YFSETQ. The CDR3 runs to 13 residues. Written as DNA, the CDR3 is TGCGCCAGCAGCTTGTCGGGGTTGATTGAGCAGTTCTTC. This encodes CASSLSGLIEQFF.

This sequence joins TRBV18 and TRBJ2-3, with D possibly being TRBD2 (5 bases). The germline V and J ends were trimmed by 2 bases and 3 bases, with 6 bases remaining between them. The germline V gene has CDR1 KGHSH and CDR2 LQKENI. The CDR3 contains 13 residues. The CDR3 DNA is TGTGCCAGCTCACCAAGAGGGACAGATACGCAGTATTTT. This sequence encodes CASSPRGTDTQYF.

This clone was observed a handful of times. The sample carries other DNA sequences with the same CDR3. This rearrangement joins TRBV6-5 to TRBJ2-2, with D possibly TRBD1 on 5 matching bases. Germline V CDR1 and CDR2: MNHEY, SVGAGI. V lost 2 bases and J lost 5, with 9 bases in between. The CDR3 runs to 14 residues. The CDR3 DNA sequence: TGTGCCAGCAGTTACGACAGTGGGACCGGGGAGCTGTTTTTT. This translates into CASSYDSGTGELFF.

The rearrangement uses TRBV6-1 and TRBJ2-1, with 10 bases matching TRBD2. CDR1 MNHNS and CDR2 SASEGT come from the germline V gene. V lost 6 bases, J lost 6 bases, and 5 bases stayed unmatched. The CDR3 runs 14 residues. The DNA for the CDR3 is TGTGCCAGCAGCACGAGGACTAGCGGCAATGAGCAGTTCTTC. This encodes CASSTRTSGNEQFF.

This chain uses TRBV4-3 with TRBJ2-5; 8 nucleotides line up with TRBD1. The CDR3 sequence is 15 residues long. Trimming removed 0 bases from V and 3 bases from J; junction bases left unmatched: 3. CDR1 is LGHNA, CDR2 YSLEER, per germline. Here the CDR3 DNA reads TGCGCCAGCAGCCAAGAGACAGGGGTGGAAGAGACCCAGTACTTC. This sequence encodes CASSQETGVEETQYF.

The chain couples TRBV7-8 to TRBJ2-1; 9 bases map to TRBD1. The J segment lost 5 bases and the V segment lost 1 base, leaving 3 bases of the junction unmatched. CDR3 size: 15 residues. Germline CDR1 SGHVS, CDR2 FQNEAQ. The CDR3 DNA sequence: TGTGCCAGCAGCTTAGGGAGACAGGGGGACAATGAGCAGTTCTTC. Translation gives CASSLGRQGDNEQFF.

This chain connects TRBV6-6 to TRBJ2-3, with D uncertain. Per germline, CDR1 MNHNY and CDR2 SVGAGI (reference sequence). V gave up 4 bases and J gave up 5 bases, with 16 bases separating them. CDR3 size: 15 residues. Here the CDR3 reads CASSSSSRMLDTQYF. CDR3 in DNA: TGTGCCAGCAGTTCATCTTCAAGGATGCTAGATACGCAGTATTTT.

V and J are TRBV6-5 and TRBJ1-2; TRBD1 aligns across 11 bases. Looked up from germline, CDR1 is MNHEY and CDR2 is SVGAGI. The CDR3 loop spans 13 amino acids. After removal of 7 bases from V and 7 bases from J, the junction contained 5 bases not matched to a gene. The CDR3 spells CASNPGQGAGYTF. In DNA, the CDR3 is TGTGCCAGCAACCCTGGACAGGGGGCTGGCTACACCTTC.

This chain connects TRBV18 to TRBJ2-7, with 9 bases aligning to TRBD2. The CDR3 sequence is 16 residues long. V was pared by 3 bases and J by 3 bases, with 9 bases of the junction left unmatched. CDR1 is KGHSH, CDR2 LQKENI, per germline. The CDR3 coding sequence is TGTGCCAGCTCACCGATAGCGGGGGATGGGGTCTACGAGCAGTACGTC. Its translation is CASSPIAGDGVYEQYV.

The genes are TRBV9 and TRBJ2-7; D is undetermined. Germline assignment: CDR1 SGDLS and CDR2 YYNGEE. Trimming removed 6 bases at V and 0 bases at J, with 22 bases between. The CDR3 length is 17 residues. CDR3 DNA sequence: TGTGCCAGCACCGGAGAAGTTAGTGGGATGAGCTCCTACGAGCAGTACTTC. The encoded protein is CASTGEVSGMSSYEQYF.

The table lists this clone with a count of one. This rearrangement joins TRBV5-1 to TRBJ1-2; unclear D gene. Between the trimmed V and J ends, which lost 3 bases and 5 bases, there was a span of 17 bases. The germline V gene encodes CDR1 SGHRS and CDR2 YFSETQ. This CDR3 has 15 residues. The CDR3, as DNA: TGCGCCAGCAGCTCCCCCGGCACGGCGGGGTATGGCTACACCTTC. It yields the protein CASSSPGTAGYGYTF.

The CDR3 nucleotides read TGTGCCAGCAGCTTAGCCCCAGCCACAGCCTACGAGCAGTACTTC. Protein: CASSLAPATAYEQYF. The rearrangement uses TRBV7-6 and TRBJ2-7, with unresolved D. Germline V gene lookup returns CDR1 SGHVS and CDR2 FNYEAQ. CDR3 length: 15 residues. Between the trimmed V and J ends, which lost 0 bases and 2 bases, there was a span of 11 bases.

This clone has just one count. The chain couples TRBV4-1 to TRBJ1-2, with D unresolved. The CDR3 covers 16 residues. The germline V and J ends were trimmed by 0 bases and 6 bases, with 17 bases remaining between them. Germline CDR1 MGHRA, CDR2 YSYEKL. CDR3 in DNA: TGCGCCAGCAGCCAAGATCTATACACGTACCCGGATGGCTACACCTTC. It is translated as CASSQDLYTYPDGYTF.

This clone was seen only a few times. The chain is built from TRBV5-4 and TRBJ1-6, with a tentative D call TRBD1 (5 bases). CDR1 SGHNT and CDR2 YYREEE come from the germline V gene (reference sequence). The V and J ends lost 0 bases and 7 bases respectively, with 11 bases between them. The CDR3 contains 15 residues. The CDR3 DNA reads TGTGCCAGCAGCTTGGAAGGGACGGGGAATTCACCCCTCCACTTT. Its protein is CASSLEGTGNSPLHF.

This chain joins TRBV6-5 and TRBJ1-1; no clear D gene. This CDR3 contains 14 residues. Looked up from germline, CDR1 is MNHEY and CDR2 is SVGAGI. V lost 4 bases, J lost 0 bases, and 9 bases lay in between. DNA for the CDR3: TGTGCCAGCAGTTCCCCCAGTATGAACACTGAAGCTTTCTTT. It codes for CASSSPSMNTEAFF.

V is TRBV5-6 and J is TRBJ2-7, with D uncertain. This CDR3 has 13 residues. The ends were cut back, 4 bases at V and 6 bases at J, with 14 bases in the middle. CDR1 and CDR2 (germline): SGHDT, YYEEEE. The CDR3 coding sequence is TGTGCCAGCAGCCTCCTTCCGGTCGGCGAGCAGTACTTC. This codes for CASSLLPVGEQYF.

The sample holds a few counts of this clone. V is TRBV6-5 and J is TRBJ1-5; 7 bases align to TRBD1. Germline V gives CDR1 MNHEY, CDR2 SVGAGI. V dropped 8 bases and J dropped 8; count of bases not matched to a gene: 6. This CDR3 is 12 amino acids long. CDR3 nucleotide sequence: TGTGCCAGCGGGTTCAGGGGGGAGCCCCAGCATTTT. This codes for CASGFRGEPQHF.

The chain recombines TRBV2 with TRBJ1-1; D not resolved. From germline, CDR1 is SNHLY and CDR2 FYNNEI. The ends were cut back, 4 bases at V and 0 bases at J, with 6 bases in the middle. This CDR3 region has 13 residues. The DNA for the CDR3 is TGTGCCAGCAGTGCGGTAGTGAACACTGAAGCTTTCTTT. It codes for CASSAVVNTEAFF.

This rearrangement joins TRBV19 to TRBJ2-5, with D perhaps matching TRBD2 (6 bases). The ends were cut back, 3 bases at V and 1 base at J, with 18 bases in the middle. Germline V gene sequence: CDR1 LNHDA, CDR2 SQIVND (reference sequence). The CDR3 length is 17 residues. CDR3 sequence: CASSIRGGWRAQETQYF. CDR3 DNA sequence: TGTGCCAGTAGTATTAGGGGAGGCTGGCGGGCCCAAGAGACCCAGTACTTC.

The V gene is TRBV9, the J gene TRBJ2-3, with 7 bases matching TRBD2. Per germline, CDR1 SGDLS and CDR2 YYNGEE. This CDR3 contains 16 residues. Trimming took 4 bases from V and 2 from J; bases not matched to a gene: 10. CDR3 DNA: TGTGCCAGCAGCTCCCGGGGAGGGGCCGACACAGATACGCAGTATTTT. It specifies CASSSRGGADTDTQYF.